This T cell receptor beta chain comes out of a study of post-analysis software for immune sequencing data (dated by TCRdb to about 2015). Background for the entire study: Disease courses on record covered relapsing-remitting, secondary progressive and progressive-relapsing multiple sclerosis, though some patients had no subtype annotation. The multiple sclerosis patient repertoires were compared with about a dozen previously published healthy control repertoires from donors aged about 6 to 26 years. A subset of samples was prepared in parallel using single-end sample barcoding, then pooled and co-amplified after Illumina adapter ligation. Study-wide conclusions, independent of this receptor: Normalized Chao1 diversity was significantly lower in multiple sclerosis patients than controls, suggesting substantial peripheral T-cell clonal expansion. The multiple sclerosis patient group was slightly younger than the control group. When samples were clustered directly using the F measure, samples prepared in the same batch co-clustered strongly, which prompted a batch-effect correction. Four to six TRBV segments, including TRBV5-6, TRBV5-1 and TRBV20-1, were significantly more frequent in patients than controls.

The cysteine opens and the phenylalanine closes a CDR3 of 14 amino acids. The only DNA kept is the CDR3, 42 bases in frame from the first base. At the junction V is shortened by 5 bases and J by 2 bases, with 11 bases in between. The germline V gene provides CDR1 KGHDR and CDR2 SFDVKD. This clonotype was counted a few times. The specificity of this receptor is unknown. No base quality information exists; no much larger clone differs at one position. To demonstrate the VDJtools post-analysis software, the study profiled TCR beta repertoires from the peripheral blood of approximately twelve young patients with multiple sclerosis. The patients with multiple sclerosis were children and adolescents between roughly 6 and 15 years of age. Receptor libraries were prepared by PCR. Sequenced using an Illumina HiSeq 2500. Unique molecular identifiers were incorporated into TCR beta cDNA libraries to reduce PCR and sequencing biases. Every 1 to 10 million input T cells yielded roughly 500,000 cDNA molecules, meaning each molecule approximated one T cell. The same protocol used for the earlier healthy control dataset was applied to prepare and sequence the patient libraries. Within a given batch, samples were prepared together, multiplexed and sequenced on the same HiSeq lane. As for how the authors treated the data: Raw barcoded reads were processed with MIGEC, and single-read molecular identifier groups were discarded before consensus assembly and CDR3 extraction. VDJtools was used for post-analysis of the clonotype tables, and diversity was normalized by down-sampling every dataset to the size of the smallest sample. To correct batch-related cross-sample contamination, repertoire overlap clustering matched CDR3 amino acid sequences but not nucleotide sequences. The public reads were quality trimmed at Q25 with fastp and then assembled into clones with MiXCR by TCRdb, keeping productive beta chains. Each entry merges the rows of one CDR3 protein and shows their most common DNA and genes. None of the V and J calls come from the authors' own analysis; TCRdb made them. Here the sample has some 500,000 distinct CDR3 sequences; around 40% occur a single time. In total, the top ten clones hold about 12% of the sample.

This TCR came from a girl aged 5-17 years with multiple sclerosis. The sequencing sample was made of blood. The receptor chain draws on TRBV24-1 and TRBJ2-5; the D gene is perhaps TRBD1, on 6 matching bases. This receptor carries the CDR3 CATSGTGIQETQYF. The bases are TGTGCCACCAGTGGCACAGGGATTCAAGAGACCCAGTACTTC.